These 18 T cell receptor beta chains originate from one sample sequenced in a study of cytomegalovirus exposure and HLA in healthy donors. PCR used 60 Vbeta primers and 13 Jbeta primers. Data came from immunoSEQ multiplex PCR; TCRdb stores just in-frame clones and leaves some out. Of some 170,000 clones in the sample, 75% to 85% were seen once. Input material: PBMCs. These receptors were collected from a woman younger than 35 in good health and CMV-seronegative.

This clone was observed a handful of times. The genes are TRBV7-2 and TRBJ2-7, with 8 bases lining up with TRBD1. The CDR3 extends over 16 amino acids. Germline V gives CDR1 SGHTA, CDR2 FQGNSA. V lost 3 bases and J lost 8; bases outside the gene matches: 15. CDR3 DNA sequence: TGTGCCAGCAGCTTGCTCCCGACAGGGGATGGTCCTCAGCAGTACTTC. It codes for CASSLLPTGDGPQQYF.

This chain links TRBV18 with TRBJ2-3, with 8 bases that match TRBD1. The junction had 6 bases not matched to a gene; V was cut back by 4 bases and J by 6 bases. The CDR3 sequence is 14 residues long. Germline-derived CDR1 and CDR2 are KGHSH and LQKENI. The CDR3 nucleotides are TGTGCCAGCTCACAGGACAGGGTCGGGGATACGCAGTATTTT. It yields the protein CASSQDRVGDTQYF.

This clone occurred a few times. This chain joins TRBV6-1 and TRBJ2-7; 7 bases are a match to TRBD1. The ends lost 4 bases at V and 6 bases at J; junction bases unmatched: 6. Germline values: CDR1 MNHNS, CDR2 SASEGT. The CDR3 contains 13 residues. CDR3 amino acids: CASSVGGPSEQYF. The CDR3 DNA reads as TGTGCCAGCAGTGTAGGGGGCCCATCCGAGCAGTACTTC.

CDR3: CSHRGMSTEAFF. The DNA for the CDR3 is TGTTCCCACAGGGGAATGAGCACTGAAGCTTTCTTT. The chain recombines TRBV19 with TRBJ1-1, with TRBD1 matching 7 bases. This CDR3 region has 12 residues. Germline assignment: CDR1 LNHDA and CDR2 SQIVND (reference sequence).

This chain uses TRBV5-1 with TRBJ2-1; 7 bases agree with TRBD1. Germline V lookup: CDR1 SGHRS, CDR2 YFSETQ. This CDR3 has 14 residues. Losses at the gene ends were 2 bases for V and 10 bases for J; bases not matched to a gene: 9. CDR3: CASSFVTGVGEQFF. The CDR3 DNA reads TGCGCCAGCAGCTTCGTAACAGGGGTCGGGGAGCAGTTCTTC.

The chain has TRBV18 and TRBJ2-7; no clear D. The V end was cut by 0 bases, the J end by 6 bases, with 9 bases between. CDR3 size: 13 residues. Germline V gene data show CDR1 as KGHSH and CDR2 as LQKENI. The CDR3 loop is CASSPPSMPEQYF. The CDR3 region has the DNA TGTGCCAGCTCACCACCCTCTATGCCCGAGCAGTACTTC.

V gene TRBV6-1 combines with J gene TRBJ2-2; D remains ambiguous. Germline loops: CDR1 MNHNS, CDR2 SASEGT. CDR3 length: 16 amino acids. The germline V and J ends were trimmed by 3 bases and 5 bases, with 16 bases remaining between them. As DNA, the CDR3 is TGTGCCAGCAGTGAGGCGGCTGCGTACTCGACCGGGGAGCTGTTTTTT. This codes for CASSEAAAYSTGELFF.

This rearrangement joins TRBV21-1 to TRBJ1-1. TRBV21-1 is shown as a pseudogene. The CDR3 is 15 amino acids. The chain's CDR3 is CASSSRRRLNTEAFF. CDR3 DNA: TGTGCCAGCAGCTCCCGACGGAGACTGAACACTGAAGCTTTCTTT.

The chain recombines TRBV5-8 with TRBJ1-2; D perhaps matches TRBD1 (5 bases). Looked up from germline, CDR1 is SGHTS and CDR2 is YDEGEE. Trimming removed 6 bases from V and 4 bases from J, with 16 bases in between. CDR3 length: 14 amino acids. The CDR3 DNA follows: TGTGCCAGCAATACGGGGGGAAGTCCCTATGGCTACACCTTC. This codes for CASNTGGSPYGYTF.

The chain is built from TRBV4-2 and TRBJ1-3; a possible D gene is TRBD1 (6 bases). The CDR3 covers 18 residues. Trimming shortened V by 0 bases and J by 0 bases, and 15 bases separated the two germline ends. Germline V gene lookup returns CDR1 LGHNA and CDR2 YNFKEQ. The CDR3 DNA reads TGTGCCAGCAGCCAAGAGGGCGCAGGGGCGTTCTCTGGAAACACCATATATTTT. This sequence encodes CASSQEGAGAFSGNTIYF.

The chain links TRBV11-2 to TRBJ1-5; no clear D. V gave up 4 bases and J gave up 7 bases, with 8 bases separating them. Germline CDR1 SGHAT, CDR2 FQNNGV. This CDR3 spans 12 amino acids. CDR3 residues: CASSSLGQPQHF. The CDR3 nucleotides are TGTGCCAGCAGCTCCCTAGGACAGCCCCAGCATTTT.

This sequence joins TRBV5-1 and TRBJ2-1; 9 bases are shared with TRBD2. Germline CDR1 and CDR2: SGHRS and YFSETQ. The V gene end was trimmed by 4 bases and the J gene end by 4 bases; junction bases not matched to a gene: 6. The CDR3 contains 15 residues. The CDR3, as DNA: TGCGCCAGCAGCCAGACTAGCGGACCGTACAATGAGCAGTTCTTC. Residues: CASSQTSGPYNEQFF.

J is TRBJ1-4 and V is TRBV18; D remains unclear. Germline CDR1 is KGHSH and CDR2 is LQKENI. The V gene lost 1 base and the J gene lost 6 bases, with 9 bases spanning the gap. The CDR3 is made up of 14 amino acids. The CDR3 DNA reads TGTGCCAGCTCACCACAGCGAGGAGATGAAAAACTGTTTTTT. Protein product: CASSPQRGDEKLFF.

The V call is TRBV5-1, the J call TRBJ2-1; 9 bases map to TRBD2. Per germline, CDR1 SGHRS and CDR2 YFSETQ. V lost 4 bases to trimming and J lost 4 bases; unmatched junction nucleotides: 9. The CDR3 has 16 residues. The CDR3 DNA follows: TGCGCCAGCAGCGCCCCGACTAGCGGTCCTTACAATGAGCAGTTCTTC. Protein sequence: CASSAPTSGPYNEQFF.

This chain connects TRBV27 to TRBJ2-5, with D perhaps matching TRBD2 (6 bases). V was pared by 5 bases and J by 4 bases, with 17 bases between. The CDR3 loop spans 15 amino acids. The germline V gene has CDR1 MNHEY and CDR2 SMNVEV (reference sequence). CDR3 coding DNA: TGTGCCAGCAGTCGATGGGGGGTTGAGCGAGAGACCCAGTACTTC. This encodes CASSRWGVERETQYF.

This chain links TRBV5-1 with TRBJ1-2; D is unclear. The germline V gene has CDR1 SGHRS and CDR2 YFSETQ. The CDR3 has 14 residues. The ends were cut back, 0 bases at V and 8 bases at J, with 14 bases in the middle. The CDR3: CASSLEPSPGGYTF. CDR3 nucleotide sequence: TGCGCCAGCAGCTTGGAACCCTCCCCGGGAGGCTACACCTTC.

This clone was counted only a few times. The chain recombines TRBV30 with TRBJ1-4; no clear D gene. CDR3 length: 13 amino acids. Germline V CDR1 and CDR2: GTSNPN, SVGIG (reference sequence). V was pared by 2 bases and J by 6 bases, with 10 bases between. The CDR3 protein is CAWSRGNDEKLFF. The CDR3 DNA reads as TGTGCCTGGAGTCGGGGTAACGATGAAAAACTGTTTTTT.

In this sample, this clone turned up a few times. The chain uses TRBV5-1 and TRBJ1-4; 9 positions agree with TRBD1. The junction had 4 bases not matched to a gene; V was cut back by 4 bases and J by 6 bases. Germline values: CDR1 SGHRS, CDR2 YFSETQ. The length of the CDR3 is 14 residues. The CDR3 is CASSVGTGYEKLFF. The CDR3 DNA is TGCGCCAGCAGCGTAGGGACAGGGTATGAAAAACTGTTTTTT. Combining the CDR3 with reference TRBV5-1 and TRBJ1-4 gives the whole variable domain KAGVTQTPRYLIKTRGQQVTLSCSPISGHRSVSWYQQTPGQGLQFLFEYFSETQRNKGNFPGRFSGRQFSNSRSEMNVSTLELGDSALYLCASSVGTGYEKLFFGSGTQLSVL.